This TCR beta chain came from a study of Ad26.COV2.S vaccination and SARS-CoV-2 variants (dated by TCRdb to the early 2020s). Describing the broader study: Donors in the vaccine arm were drawn from COV1001, a multicentre, randomized, double-blind, placebo-controlled phase I-IIa trial testing Ad26.COV2.S in healthy adults. Ad26.COV2.S was given intramuscularly at 5x10^10 or 1x10^11 viral particles, as a single shot or as two shots 56 days apart. TCRbeta repertoire sequencing served as the tool for gauging how specific and how broad the SARS-CoV-2-reactive T cell receptors were following Ad26.COV2.S vaccination. A total of 32 samples were included in the TCR-sequenced set, comprising some 20 Ad26.COV2.S vaccine recipients, 5 placebo recipients and 8 SARS-CoV-2 convalescent individuals. Participants in the trial were split at random into five groups of five each, receiving low-dose or high-dose Ad26.COV2.S once or twice, or else placebo on both occasions. Throughout the experiments and outcome assessment, investigators stayed blinded to trial group allocation. The research as a whole found: Vaccine and placebo recipients had similar non-spike TCR breadth, a finding consistent with the vaccine containing only spike. According to the authors, total T cell responses may have been underestimated by the TCR breadth and depth analyses. Comparing responses between vaccine doses or regimens was not something the study was powered to do. Compared with placebo recipients, Ad26.COV2.S recipients showed higher spike-specific TCR breadth (P = 0.0014). Substantial breadth of spike-specific CD8+ and CD4+ T cell responses was reported after vaccination.

This clone was recorded a few times. Its cognate antigen has yet to be identified. The record has no base qualities; no much larger clone is one base away. The CDR3 runs 15 amino acids, cysteine and phenylalanine included. The sequence is cut down to CDR3 DNA, 45 bases in frame from base 1. Relative to germline, V is 4 bases shorter and J is 1 base shorter, with 13 bases between their ends. CDR1 SGHTA and CDR2 FQGNSA are derived from the germline V gene. The immunoSEQ Assay was the method used to sequence TCRbeta CDR3 regions. After extraction, genomic DNA underwent amplification by bias-controlled multiplex PCR, followed by high-throughput sequencing. Per the source publication's procedure: To quantify the absolute abundance of every unique TCRbeta CDR3 region, sequences were collapsed and filtered. T cell fraction was estimated by normalizing TCRbeta template counts to usable DNA, which was measured by amplifying reference genes present in all nucleated cells. Repertoire TCRs were annotated as SARS-CoV-2-specific by exact matching of V gene, CDR3 amino acid sequence and J gene to a known reactive TCR set. MIRA supplied the reference SARS-CoV-2 TCR set, which was filtered for enrichment in COVID-19-positive ImmuneCODE repertoires so that public or cross-reactive TCRs were removed. Using the MIRA antigens, annotated TCRs were further analysed by specific ORF or by position within an ORF. Breadth was defined as annotated unique rearrangements over total unique productive rearrangements; depth was the summed frequency of those rearrangements. Two-sided Wilcoxon rank-sum tests were used to compare TCR breadth between groups. The clones in this table, taken by TCRdb from immuneACCESS, are in-frame only. Not every clone is retained; where verified, under half of the shortfall comes from an unresolved V gene, and the cause of the rest is unknown. The DNA was the basis for D and trimming; V, J and clone size are from that table. Within this sample are 300,000 to 350,000 clones, with around 90% of them counted one time only. 6.4% of the sample is in the top ten clones.

This specimen's treatment or condition label, interpreted: approximately 18 received Ad26.COV2.S at low or high dose, single or two shots; about 5 received placebo; per-sample allocation not given. For vaccine and placebo recipients, repertoires were sequenced using samples collected on day 63 after the first injection. In Cohort 1b, some 25 adults aged 18-55 years were enrolled at a single site in Boston, USA, between 29 July and 7 August 2020. Ad26.COV2.S was a replication-incompetent adenovirus type 26 vector expressing a prefusion-stabilized SARS-CoV-2 spike protein from the original Wuhan strain.

The sequence was obtained from a person aged 18-65 years who received the Ad26.COV2.S COVID-19 vaccine or a placebo. The specimen comprised peripheral blood, sampled in a trial of Ad26.COV2.S vaccine versus placebo. The V and J segments used are TRBV7-2 and TRBJ1-1, and TRBD1 may be the D gene, going by 5 matching bases. CDR3 reads: CASSSAGLRNTEAFF. At the DNA level, the sequence is TGTGCCAGCAGCTCGGCGGGACTGAGGAACACTGAAGCTTTCTTT.